This T cell receptor beta chain stems from a study of T cells in women clearing cervical HPV infection. Study overall: Case blood drawn at lesion detection; control blood after infection cleared. Cases' blood sampling followed lesion detection by median roughly five months (90 to 200).

In regard to this clone: Its antigen is undetermined.

Some clones are missing from TCRdb's copy, which holds only in-frame ones; the method was immunoSEQ multiplex PCR. This repertoire includes around 28,000 clones. Findings and limits, study-wide: Timing of associations relative to infection is unclear; T-cell subsets were not isolated.

Sequenced sample: blood buffy coat. The clonotype was recovered from a woman aged 18 to 75 with a cervical HPV16 infection that either progressed to CIN3+ or cleared (not recorded which).

The CDR3 region is CSARFTSGGNEQFF. Incomplete CDR3 DNA: TGCAGTGCTAGATTCACTAGCGGGGGCAATGAG. The chain combines TRBV20-1 with TRBJ2-1; TRBD2 agrees at 11 bases. The read ends 3 residues before the CDR3 terminus; that terminus is restored from the germline J gene. The CDR3 loop spans 14 amino acids. Germline CDR1 DFQATT, CDR2 SNEGSKA (reference sequence). Germline trimming cut 2 bases from V and 6 bases from J; bases unmatched to any gene: 3.